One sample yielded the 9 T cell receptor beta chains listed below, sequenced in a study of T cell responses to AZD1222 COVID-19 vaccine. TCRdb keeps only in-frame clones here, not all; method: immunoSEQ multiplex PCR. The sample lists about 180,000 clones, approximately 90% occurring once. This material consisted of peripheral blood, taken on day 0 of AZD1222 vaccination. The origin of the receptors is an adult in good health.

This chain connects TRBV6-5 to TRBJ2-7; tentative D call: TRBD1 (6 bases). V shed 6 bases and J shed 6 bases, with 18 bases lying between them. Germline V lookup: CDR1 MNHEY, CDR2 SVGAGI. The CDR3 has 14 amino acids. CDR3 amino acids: CASRPGQGPSEQYF. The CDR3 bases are TGTGCCAGCAGACCTGGGCAGGGGCCTAGCGAGCAGTACTTC.

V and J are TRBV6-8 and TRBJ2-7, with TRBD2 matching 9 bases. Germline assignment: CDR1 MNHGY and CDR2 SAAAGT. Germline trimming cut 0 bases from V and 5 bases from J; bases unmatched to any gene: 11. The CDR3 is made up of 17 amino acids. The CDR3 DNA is TGTGCCAGCAGTTACTCGTCCGCTAAGCGGGGGGTACACGAGCAGTACGTC. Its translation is CASSYSSAKRGVHEQYV.

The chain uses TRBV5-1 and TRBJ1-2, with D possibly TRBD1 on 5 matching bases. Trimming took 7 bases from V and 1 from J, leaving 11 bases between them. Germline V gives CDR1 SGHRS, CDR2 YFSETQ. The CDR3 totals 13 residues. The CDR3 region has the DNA TGCGCCAGCTTAGGGGACGATAACTATGGCTACACCTTC. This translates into CASLGDDNYGYTF.

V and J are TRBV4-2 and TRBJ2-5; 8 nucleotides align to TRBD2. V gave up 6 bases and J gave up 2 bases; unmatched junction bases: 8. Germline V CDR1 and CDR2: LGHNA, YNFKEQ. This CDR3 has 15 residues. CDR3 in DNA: TGTGCCAGCAGTCCGGCGGGACTAGTTCAAGAGACCCAGTACTTC. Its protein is CASSPAGLVQETQYF.

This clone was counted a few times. CDR3: CASSPMAEYNEQFF. DNA of the CDR3: TGTGCCAGCTCACCTATGGCGGAATACAATGAGCAGTTCTTC. This chain joins TRBV18 and TRBJ2-1; no clear D gene. The CDR3 covers 14 residues. Trimming left V 3 bases short and J 4 bases short, with 10 bases between. Looked up from germline, CDR1 is KGHSH and CDR2 is LQKENI.

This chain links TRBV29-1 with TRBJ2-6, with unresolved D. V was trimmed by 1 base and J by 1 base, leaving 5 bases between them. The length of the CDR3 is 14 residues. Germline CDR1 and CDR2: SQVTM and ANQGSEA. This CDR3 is CSVEVGSGANVLTF. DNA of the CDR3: TGCAGCGTTGAAGTTGGATCTGGGGCCAACGTCCTGACTTTC.

The CDR3: CASSLVGAQTEAFF. The DNA of the CDR3 is TGCGCCAGCAGCTTGGTGGGGGCGCAAACTGAAGCTTTCTTT. The V call is TRBV5-1, the J call TRBJ1-1; possibly TRBD1 for D (6 bases). V gave up 0 bases and J gave up 5 bases, with 11 bases separating them. Germline CDR1 is SGHRS and CDR2 is YFSETQ. The CDR3 sequence is 14 residues long.

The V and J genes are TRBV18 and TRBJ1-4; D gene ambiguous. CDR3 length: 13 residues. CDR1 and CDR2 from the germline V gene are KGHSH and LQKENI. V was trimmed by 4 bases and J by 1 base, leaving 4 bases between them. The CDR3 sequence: CASSRGTNEKLFF. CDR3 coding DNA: TGTGCCAGCTCACGGGGAACTAATGAAAAACTGTTTTTT.

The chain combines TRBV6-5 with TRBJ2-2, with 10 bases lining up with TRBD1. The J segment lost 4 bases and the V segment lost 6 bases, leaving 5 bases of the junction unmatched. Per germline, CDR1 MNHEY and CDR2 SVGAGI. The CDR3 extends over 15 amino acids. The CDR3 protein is CASRPDRGPTGELFF. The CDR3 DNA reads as TGTGCCAGCAGGCCCGACAGGGGGCCCACCGGGGAGCTGTTTTTT.